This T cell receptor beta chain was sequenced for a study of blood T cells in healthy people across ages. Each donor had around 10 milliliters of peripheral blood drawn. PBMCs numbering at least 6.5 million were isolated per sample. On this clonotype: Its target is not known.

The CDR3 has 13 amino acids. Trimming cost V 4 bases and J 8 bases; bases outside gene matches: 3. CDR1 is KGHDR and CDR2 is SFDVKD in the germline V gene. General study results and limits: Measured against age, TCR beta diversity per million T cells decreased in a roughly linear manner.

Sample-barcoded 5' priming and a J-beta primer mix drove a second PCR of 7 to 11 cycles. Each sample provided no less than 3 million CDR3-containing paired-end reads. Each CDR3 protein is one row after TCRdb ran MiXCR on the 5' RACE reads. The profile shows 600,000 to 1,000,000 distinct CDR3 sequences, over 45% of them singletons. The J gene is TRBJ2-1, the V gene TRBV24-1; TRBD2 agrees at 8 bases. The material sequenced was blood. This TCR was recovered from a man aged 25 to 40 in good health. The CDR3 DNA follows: TGTGCCACCAGTGAGGCGGGACTAGATGAGCAGTTCTTC. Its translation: CATSEAGLDEQFF.